These 22 T cell receptor beta chains were sequenced from one sample in a study of T cells in Graves' hyperthyroidism and ophthalmopathy. Template material for amplifying TCR beta CDR3 regions consisted of RNA transcripts. First-round RT-PCR of the TCR CDR3 relied on the HTBI primer set. Using its own MiXCR run on the multiplex PCR reads, TCRdb lists one record per CDR3 protein. This sample has about 260,000 distinct CDR3 sequences, with about 25% found just once. The sequenced sample consisted of blood. The receptors stem from a man between 40 and 49 years old with Graves' hyperthyroidism that later progressed to Graves' ophthalmopathy.

This clonotype was found once. The chain has TRBV20-1 and TRBJ1-5, with 8 bases lining up with TRBD1. V was pared by 5 bases and J by 0 bases, with 3 bases of the junction left unmatched. Germline V gene sequence: CDR1 DFQATT, CDR2 SNEGSKA (reference sequence). This CDR3 has 14 residues. The CDR3 loop is CSAGQGDSNQPQHF. DNA of the CDR3: TGCAGTGCTGGACAGGGTGATAGCAATCAGCCCCAGCATTTT.

This clonotype was seen ten or more times. CDR3 amino acids: CASGDGGDRELFF. The CDR3 region has the DNA TGTGCCAGCGGGGACGGTGGAGACCGGGAGCTGTTTTTT. V usage is TRBV6-1 and J usage is TRBJ2-2; D could derive from TRBD1 or TRBD2 (5 bases each). Looked up from germline, CDR1 is MNHNS and CDR2 is SASEGT. The CDR3 has 13 residues. Trimming removed 8 bases from V and 9 bases from J, with 16 bases in between.

Many counts were recorded for this clonotype. J is TRBJ2-1 and V is TRBV12-3 or TRBV12-4, with 16 bases aligning to TRBD2. The CDR3 extends over 18 amino acids. The trim removed 5 bases at V and 6 bases at J, leaving 10 bases unmatched. The CDR3 region has the DNA TGTGCCAGCAGTCCCGGGACTAGCGGGAGGGCCGCGCGCAATGAGCAGTTCTTC. It codes for CASSPGTSGRAARNEQFF.

This clonotype was seen at least ten times. The chain has TRBV20-1 and TRBJ1-2, with TRBD1 as a possible D gene (5 bases). The CDR3 spans 14 residues. The germline V gene has CDR1 DFQATT and CDR2 SNEGSKA (reference sequence). V was clipped by 2 bases and J by 5 bases, with 15 bases between them. The chain's CDR3 is CSARRDRDLYGYTF. The CDR3 coding sequence is TGCAGTGCTAGACGGGACCGAGATTTATATGGCTACACCTTC.

The sample holds many counts of this clonotype. This chain uses TRBV24-1 with TRBJ2-5; TRBD1 is a possible D gene (6 bases). Trimming shortened V by 3 bases and J by 5 bases, and 15 bases separated the two germline ends. Germline CDR1 reads KGHDR; CDR2 reads SFDVKD. The CDR3 length is 15 residues. The CDR3 is CATSDVQGSGETQYF. The CDR3 DNA follows: TGTGCCACCAGTGATGTACAGGGCTCAGGGGAGACCCAGTACTTC.

The chain carries TRBV6-1 and TRBJ2-5; tentative D call: TRBD1 (7 bases). The V end was cut by 10 bases, the J end by 5 bases, with 17 bases between. The length of the CDR3 is 13 residues. Germline V CDR1 and CDR2: MNHNS, SASEGT. The CDR3 loop is CATNTGAGETQYF. In DNA, the CDR3 is TGTGCCACCAATACAGGGGCGGGGGAGACCCAGTACTTC.

The sample holds a few counts of this clonotype. The rearrangement joins TRBV6-1 to TRBJ1-2; D uncertain. The CDR3 is 14 residues long. V lost 1 base, J lost 2 bases, and 8 bases lay in between. In germline, CDR1 is MNHNS, CDR2 SASEGT. The CDR3 reads CASSEGIHNYGYTF. Here the CDR3 DNA reads TGTGCCAGCAGTGAAGGGATACACAACTATGGCTACACCTTC.

There are many counts of this clonotype. An end of the junction does not agree with germline; a read error may underlie this. The chain uses TRBV6-2 or TRBV6-3 and TRBJ2-7; 7 bases are shared with TRBD1. Germline V gene lookup returns CDR1 MNHEY and CDR2 SVGEGT. This CDR3 has 12 amino acids. The chain's CDR3 is CASSYPDREKHF. In nucleotides, the CDR3 is TGTGCCAGCAGTTACCCCGACAGGGAGAAGCACTTC.

This clonotype was observed a handful of times. A read error may account for a junction end that differs from germline. The chain links TRBV2 to TRBJ1-5; D uncertain. Germline lookup yields CDR1 SNHLY and CDR2 FYNNEI. This CDR3 is built from 14 residues. CDR3: CASRAGESKQPQHF. The DNA of the CDR3 is TGTGCCAGCAGGGCCGGGGAAAGCAAGCAGCCCCAGCATTTT.

This clonotype was picked up many times. The V call is TRBV6-5, the J call TRBJ1-5, with 9 bases matching TRBD1. CDR3 length equals 17 residues. CDR1 is MNHEY, CDR2 SVGAGI, per germline. Trimming took 2 bases from V and 2 from J; bases not matched to a gene: 7. The CDR3 sequence: CASSYPWTGVGNQPQHF. CDR3 DNA: TGTGCCAGCAGTTACCCCTGGACAGGGGTTGGCAATCAGCCCCAGCATTTT.

This clonotype was recorded a few times. The genes are TRBV14 and TRBJ2-2; D remains unclear. With 3 bases removed from V and 4 bases from J, the gap between germline ends came to 15 bases. The germline gives CDR1 SGHDN, CDR2 FVKESK. The CDR3 consists of 16 residues. CDR3 nucleotides: TGTGCCAGCAGCCAGAGCTTGGGGATGGGCACCGGGGAGCTGTTTTTT. This codes for CASSQSLGMGTGELFF. The full variable domain, completed using reference TRBV14 and TRBJ2-2, is EAGVTQFPSHSVIEKGQTVTLRCDPISGHDNLYWYRRVMGKEIKFLLHFVKESKQDESGMPNNRFLAERTGGTYSTLKVQPAELEDSGVYFCASSQSLGMGTGELFFGEGSRLTVL.

This clonotype has ten or more counts. V and J are TRBV7-3 and TRBJ1-2; 7 nucleotides line up with TRBD1. The CDR3 is made up of 14 amino acids. Germline trimming cut 5 bases from V and 3 bases from J; bases unmatched to any gene: 6. CDR1 is SGHTA, CDR2 FQGTGA, per germline. The CDR3 sequence: CASSPHRGDYGYTF. CDR3 coding DNA: TGTGCCAGCAGCCCCCACAGGGGTGACTATGGCTACACCTTC.

This clonotype was detected many times. The CDR3 reads CASSQLSGNTIYF. DNA for the CDR3: TGTGCCAGCAGCCAACTGTCGGGAAACACCATATATTTT. The chain couples TRBV14 to TRBJ1-3; no firm D call. Between the trimmed V and J ends, which lost 2 bases and 4 bases, there was a span of 6 bases. CDR3 length: 13 residues. The V gene's germline CDR1 is SGHDN and CDR2 FVKESK. The variable domain in full, completed from reference TRBV14 and TRBJ1-3, reads EAGVTQFPSHSVIEKGQTVTLRCDPISGHDNLYWYRRVMGKEIKFLLHFVKESKQDESGMPNNRFLAERTGGTYSTLKVQPAELEDSGVYFCASSQLSGNTIYFGEGSWLTVV.

This clonotype was seen repeatedly, ten times or more. The chain carries TRBV6-5 and TRBJ1-1; TRBD1 might be the D (6 bases). The germline V and J ends were trimmed by 7 bases and 0 bases, with 12 bases remaining between them. The CDR3 is made up of 14 amino acids. Germline V gene lookup returns CDR1 MNHEY and CDR2 SVGAGI. The CDR3 DNA sequence: TGTGCCAGCACGGACAGAGAGATGAACACTGAAGCTTTCTTT. Protein sequence: CASTDREMNTEAFF.

Many counts were recorded for this clonotype. The V call is TRBV13, the J call TRBJ2-5; D remains ambiguous. Germline assignment: CDR1 PRHDT and CDR2 FYEKMQ (reference sequence). Trimming took 2 bases from V and 0 from J, leaving 7 bases between them. The CDR3 length is 14 residues. This CDR3 is CASSLRLNQETQYF. The CDR3, as DNA: TGTGCCAGCAGCTTAAGGCTAAACCAAGAGACCCAGTACTTC.

This sequence joins TRBV6-5 and TRBJ1-1, with D possibly being TRBD1 (5 bases). Germline CDR1 is MNHEY and CDR2 is SVGAGI. CDR3 length: 15 residues. V lost 0 bases to trimming and J lost 4 bases, with 12 bases between them. Here the CDR3 reads CASSYSKRGPTEAFF. CDR3 in DNA: TGTGCCAGCAGTTACTCGAAGAGGGGCCCCACTGAAGCTTTCTTT.

This clonotype was counted once. The V gene is TRBV20-1, the J gene TRBJ2-7, with D perhaps matching TRBD2 (6 bases). Germline V CDR1 and CDR2: DFQATT, SNEGSKA (reference sequence). Trimming pared 6 bases from V and 3 bases from J, leaving 18 bases between. The CDR3 covers 14 residues. DNA of the CDR3: TGCAGTGCCCTAGAAGCGGAGGGTAACTACGAGCAGTACTTC. Translation gives CSALEAEGNYEQYF.

This clonotype was counted at least ten times. Relative to the germline gene, one junction end is altered; a read error may explain this. The chain joins TRBV7-7 to TRBJ2-3; 13 bases align to TRBD2. This CDR3 region has 15 residues. Germline V gives CDR1 SSHAT, CDR2 FNYEAQ (reference sequence). The CDR3 loop is CASSPGLAGDRTQYF. CDR3 DNA sequence: TGTGCTAGCAGCCCCGGACTAGCGGGAGATCGGACGCAGTATTTT.

This clonotype was counted ten times or more. This chain connects TRBV24-1 to TRBJ2-5; weak D call: TRBD2 (5 bases). CDR3 length: 13 amino acids. V was trimmed by 10 bases and J by 3 bases, leaving 14 bases between them. Germline CDR1 reads KGHDR; CDR2 reads SFDVKD. The DNA of the CDR3 is TGTGCCACATCGGACCCGGGGAAAGAGACCCAGTACTTC. Translating it yields CATSDPGKETQYF.

The CDR3 nucleotides read TGTGCCAGCAGCCCCGGCCTGACGCAAATAGGGAAAGCTTTCTTT. This sequence encodes CASSPGLTQIGKAFF. The J gene is TRBJ1-1, the V gene TRBV7-2, with no clear D. Looked up from germline, CDR1 is SGHTA and CDR2 is FQGNSA. The CDR3 totals 15 residues. V was shortened by 5 bases and J by 9 bases, with 22 bases between the two germline ends.

At least ten counts were recorded for this clonotype. The chain has TRBV12-3 or TRBV12-4 and TRBJ2-2; 11 positions agree with TRBD2. The CDR3 is made up of 16 amino acids. V shed 6 bases and J 3 bases; nucleotides not matched to a gene: 6. The CDR3 sequence: CASRLAGEGYTGELFF. CDR3 nucleotide sequence: TGTGCCAGCAGACTAGCGGGAGAAGGGTACACCGGGGAGCTGTTTTTT.

This clonotype came up once. The chain employs TRBV2 and TRBJ2-2; D is possibly TRBD2 (6 bases). This CDR3 region has 13 residues. The germline gives CDR1 SNHLY, CDR2 FYNNEI. The ends were cut back, 6 bases at V and 7 bases at J, with 12 bases in the middle. CDR3 region: CASRASGDGELFF. The CDR3 nucleotides read TGTGCCAGCAGAGCTTCGGGAGACGGGGAGCTGTTTTTT.